This is a list of T cell receptor beta chains from one sample in a study of blood T cells in healthy people across ages. TCRdb recomputed calls from the 5' RACE reads with MiXCR, one row per CDR3 protein. Of over 450,000 distinct CDR3 sequences in the sample, more than 20% were seen once. This sample also appeared in a second study, on T cells of mothers and their children.

Material: blood. These receptors all come from a boy younger than 18 in good health. Each CDR3 is given with its conserved first and last residue. D genes are given only for firm matches. Rows may omit the clone size; those that give it use once, few, many or a size class.

clone size | J gene | CDR3 length | V gene | D gene | CDR3 DNA | CDR3 protein
. | TRBJ2-5 | 21 | TRBV7-6 | TRBD1 | TGTGCCAGCAGCACTACGGGACAGGGGGCGTTTGATGGAGACGAACAAGAGACCCAGTACTTC | CASSTTGQGAFDGDEQETQYF
few | TRBJ1-2 | 17 | TRBV4-2 | . | TGTGCCAGCAGCCAAGGTCGGGACCCGATTTCGGGCTATGGCTACACCTTC | CASSQGRDPISGYGYTF
few | TRBJ2-7 | 17 | TRBV20-1 | TRBD1 | TGCAGTGCTAGAGATATGGGGACAGCTATATACCTCTACGAGCAGTACTTC | CSARDMGTAIYLYEQYF
. | TRBJ2-1 | 15 | TRBV7-3 | TRBD2 | TGTGCCAGCAGCTTAGAGGGAGGGATGTACAATGAGCAGTTCTTC | CASSLEGGMYNEQFF
. | TRBJ2-2 | 14 | TRBV7-9 | TRBD1 | TGTGCCAGCAGCAAGACACAGGGGACCGGGGAGCTGTTTTTT | CASSKTQGTGELFF
. | TRBJ1-3 | 14 | TRBV7-9 | TRBD1 | TGTGCCAGCCACAGGGGACTCTCTGGAAACACCATATATTTT | CASHRGLSGNTIYF
. | TRBJ2-2 | 16 | TRBV15 | . | TGTGCCACCAGCAGAGATGTCAAGAATCCCACCGGGGAGCTGTTTTTT | CATSRDVKNPTGELFF
few | TRBJ2-1 | 15 | TRBV14 | . | TGTGCCAGCAGCCATACTACGCCTCTGGTGGATGAGCAGTTCTTC | CASSHTTPLVDEQFF
. | TRBJ1-1 | 16 | TRBV30 | TRBD1 | TGTGCCTGGAGTGTACGGGACAGGGGAATGAACACTGAAGCTTTCTTT | CAWSVRDRGMNTEAFF
once | TRBJ2-3 | 16 | TRBV4-2 | . | TGTGCCAGCAGCCAAGATGGAGCGGGCTCTGGCAATACGCAGTATTTT | CASSQDGAGSGNTQYF
few | TRBJ2-1 | 15 | TRBV7-8 | . | TGTGCCAGCAGCTTAGGTAGGGGTTTCTACAATGAGCAGTTCTTC | CASSLGRGFYNEQFF
. | TRBJ2-1 | 13 | TRBV4-3 | . | TGCGCCAGCAGCCAAGATTCCTACCATGAGCAGTTCTTC | CASSQDSYHEQFF
. | TRBJ2-1 | 16 | TRBV4-3 | . | TGCGCCAGCAGCCAAGATTTGACAGTCAGGTACAATGAGCAGTTCTTC | CASSQDLTVRYNEQFF
many | TRBJ2-5 | 15 | TRBV6-2/TRBV6-3 | TRBD2 | TGTGCCAGCAGAACCCCCTTGGGGGGGGGTGAGACCCAGTACTTC | CASRTPLGGGETQYF
few | TRBJ2-5 | 15 | TRBV25-1 | TRBD1 | TGTGCCAGCAGTGAACACCGGACAGGGGGAGAGACCCAGTACTTC | CASSEHRTGGETQYF
few | TRBJ2-5 | 15 | TRBV20-1 | TRBD2 | TGCAGTGCTAGAGATGGGGCTAGCGGATGGGAGACCCAGTACTTC | CSARDGASGWETQYF
. | TRBJ2-7 | 15 | TRBV13 | TRBD1 | TGTGCCAGCAGCCTGGGGTCAGGGGGCCCCTACGAGCAGTACTTC | CASSLGSGGPYEQYF
few | TRBJ2-7 | 15 | TRBV28 | . | TGTGCCAGCAGTTTAGGCGGGTCGAGCTCCTACGAGCAGTACTTC | CASSLGGSSSYEQYF
. | TRBJ2-1 | 16 | TRBV24-1 | . | TGTGCCACCAGTGATTTCAAGGGATACCCTAGGGATGAGCAGTTCTTC | CATSDFKGYPRDEQFF
. | TRBJ2-7 | 16 | TRBV2 | . | TGTGCCAGCAGGTATCCCGGGGGACGTAACTCCTACGAGCAGTACTTC | CASRYPGGRNSYEQYF